This T cell receptor beta chain originates from a study of Graves' ophthalmopathy and Graves' hyperthyroidism. Whole-study results and caveats: In blood appeared most of the expanded thyroid clonotypes whose frequency exceeded 0.001.

This clonotype showed up many times. The antigen is undetermined. Using RNA transcripts, the TCR beta CDR3 regions were amplified. Second-round multiplex PCR followed a first-round RT-PCR using HTBI primers. One entry per CDR3 protein results from TCRdb running MiXCR on the multiplex PCR reads. Of 52,000 or so distinct CDR3 sequences listed, less than 65% are singletons. PBMCs had their origin in fresh peripheral blood (roughly 10 ml). The CDR3 runs to 15 residues. V shed 5 bases and J shed 5 bases, with 17 bases lying between them. CDR1 is SEHNR and CDR2 is FQNEAQ in the germline V gene (reference sequence).

This TCR was sampled from an adult woman with Graves' ophthalmopathy. The V and J genes are TRBV7-9 and TRBJ2-3; tentatively, D is TRBD1 or TRBD2 (6 bases each). Sequencing was carried out using peripheral blood. The CDR3 sequence is CASSREAGGLDTQYF. CDR3 DNA: TGTGCCAGCAGCCGAGAGGCTGGGGGGCTAGATACGCAGTATTTT.